The clone carrying this T cell receptor beta chain came up many times. As yet, its antigen is unknown. The data belong to a study of shared clonotypes between healthy human individuals. The study, taken as a whole, reports: The sharing of 5% to 6.5% of naive CD4 clonotypes was seen across several donors.

Replicate sorted-subset PCRs were loaded with roughly 200 ng DNA, 25,000 to 30,000 T cell genomes. Libraries were prepared by immunoSEQ multiplex PCR; TCRdb keeps only in-frame clonotypes and omits some of them. The sample holds roughly 1 million clones, around 74% seen once. CDR3 length: 18 residues. Germline CDR1 is GTSNPN and CDR2 is SVGIG (reference sequence). Trimming removed 2 bases from V and 5 bases from J; junction bases left unmatched: 16. This clonotype was obtained from a man between 18 and 35 years old in good health. This chain connects TRBV30 to TRBJ1-2, with 11 bases that match TRBD1. The sample was memory CD4+ T cells sorted from blood. Indicated subset: CD45RA-negative fraction. The CDR3: CAWSKPGHRTGGVYGYTF. DNA for the CDR3: TGTGCCTGGAGTAAACCAGGCCATCGGACAGGGGGCGTATATGGCTACACCTTC.